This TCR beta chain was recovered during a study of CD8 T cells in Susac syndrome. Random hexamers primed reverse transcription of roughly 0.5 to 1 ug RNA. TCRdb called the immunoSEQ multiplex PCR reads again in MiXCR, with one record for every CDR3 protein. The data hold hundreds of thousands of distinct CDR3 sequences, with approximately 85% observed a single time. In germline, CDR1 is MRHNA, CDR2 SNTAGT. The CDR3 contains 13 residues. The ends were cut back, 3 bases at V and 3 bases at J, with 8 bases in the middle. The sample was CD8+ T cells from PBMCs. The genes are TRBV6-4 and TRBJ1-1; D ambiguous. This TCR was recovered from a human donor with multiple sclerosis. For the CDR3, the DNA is TGTGCCAGCAGTGAAGGAGAATACACTGAAGCTTTCTTT. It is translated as CASSEGEYTEAFF.